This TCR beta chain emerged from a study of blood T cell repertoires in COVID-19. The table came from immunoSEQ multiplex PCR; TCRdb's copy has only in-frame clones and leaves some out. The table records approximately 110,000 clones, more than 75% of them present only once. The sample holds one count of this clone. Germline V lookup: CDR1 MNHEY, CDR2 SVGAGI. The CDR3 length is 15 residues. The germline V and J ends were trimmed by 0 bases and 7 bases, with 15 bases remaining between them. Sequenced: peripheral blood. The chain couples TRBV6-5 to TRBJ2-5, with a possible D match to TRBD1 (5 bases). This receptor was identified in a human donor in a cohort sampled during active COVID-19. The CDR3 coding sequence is TGTGCCAGCAGTTACTCCGTTCCAGGGCCAGGGACCCAGTACTTC. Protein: CASSYSVPGPGTQYF.